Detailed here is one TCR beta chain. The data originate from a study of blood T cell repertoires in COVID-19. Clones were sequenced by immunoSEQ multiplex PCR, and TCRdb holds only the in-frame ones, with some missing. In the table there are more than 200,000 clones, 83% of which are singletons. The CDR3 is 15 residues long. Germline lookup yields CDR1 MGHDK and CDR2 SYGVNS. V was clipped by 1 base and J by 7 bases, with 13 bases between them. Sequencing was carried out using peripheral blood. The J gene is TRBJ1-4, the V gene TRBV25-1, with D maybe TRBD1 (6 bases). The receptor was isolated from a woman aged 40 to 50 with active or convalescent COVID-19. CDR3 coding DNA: TGTGCCAGCAGTGAATCGAAACAGGGCCGTGAAAAACTGTTTTTT. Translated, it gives CASSESKQGREKLFF.